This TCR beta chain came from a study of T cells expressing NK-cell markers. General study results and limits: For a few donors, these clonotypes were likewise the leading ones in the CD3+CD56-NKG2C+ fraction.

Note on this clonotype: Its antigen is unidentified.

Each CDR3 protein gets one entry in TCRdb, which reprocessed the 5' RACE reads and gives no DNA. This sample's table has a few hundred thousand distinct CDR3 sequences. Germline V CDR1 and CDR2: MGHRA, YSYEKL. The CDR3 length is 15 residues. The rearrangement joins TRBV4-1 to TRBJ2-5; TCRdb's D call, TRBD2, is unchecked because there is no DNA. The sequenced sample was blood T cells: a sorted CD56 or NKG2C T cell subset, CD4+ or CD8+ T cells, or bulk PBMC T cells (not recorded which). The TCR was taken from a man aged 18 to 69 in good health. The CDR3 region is CASSQDGTSGETQYF.